This TCR beta chain was recovered during a study of CD8 T cells in Susac syndrome. The study, taken as a whole, reports: As acknowledged by the study, its TCR sequencing and HLA analysis included a relatively small number of individuals.

Germline-derived CDR1 and CDR2 are SQVTM and ANQGSEA. V lost 6 bases and J lost 2; bases outside the gene matches: 5. The CDR3 is made up of 16 amino acids. When the RNA was reverse transcribed, random hexamers were used with an input of roughly 0.45 to 1 ug. An immunoSEQ multiplex PCR amplified TCR beta CDR3 over 54 Vbeta and 13 Jbeta. TCRdb fed the immunoSEQ multiplex PCR reads into MiXCR, producing one record per CDR3 protein. The sample includes roughly 330,000 distinct CDR3 sequences, about 90% of them seen just once. TEMRA cells were FACS-enriched, with CD8+ and CD4+ T cells isolated negatively. As regards this clonotype: Its antigen is undetermined.

This chain links TRBV29-1 with TRBJ2-1; 15 nucleotides agree with TRBD2. This clonotype was obtained from a human donor with multiple sclerosis. The source material was CD4+ T cells from PBMCs. The CDR3 protein is CSVLGLAGGPYNEQFF. Here the CDR3 DNA reads TGCAGCGTGCTGGGACTAGCGGGAGGTCCCTACAATGAGCAGTTCTTC.